Listed here is a single T cell receptor beta chain. Its antigen is unknown. These data come from a study of cytomegalovirus exposure and HLA in healthy donors. The study's findings and limits: A further, later analysis showed that HLA-associated TCR beta chains (compared with equally common others) were more clonally expanded. The authors later found TCR association rates varying by HLA locus, with DRB1 most and HLA-C fewest.

The study ran its PCR with 60 Vbeta and 13 Jbeta primers. Sequencing was performed with immunoSEQ multiplex PCR; in TCRdb, only in-frame clones are kept and a portion is missing. The sample includes 80,000 to 100,000 clones, around 77% of them seen just once. Germline loops: CDR1 SGDLS, CDR2 YYNGEE. This CDR3 contains 14 residues. The germline V and J ends were trimmed by 3 bases and 7 bases, with 13 bases remaining between them. This sequence originates from a man aged 35 to 55 in good health and CMV-seronegative. The chain recombines TRBV9 with TRBJ2-2; TRBD1 is a possible D gene (6 bases). The sequenced material came from PBMCs. The CDR3 bases are TGTGCCAGCAGCGCCGACAGGCGGAGCGGGGAGCTGTTTTTT. Protein: CASSADRRSGELFF.